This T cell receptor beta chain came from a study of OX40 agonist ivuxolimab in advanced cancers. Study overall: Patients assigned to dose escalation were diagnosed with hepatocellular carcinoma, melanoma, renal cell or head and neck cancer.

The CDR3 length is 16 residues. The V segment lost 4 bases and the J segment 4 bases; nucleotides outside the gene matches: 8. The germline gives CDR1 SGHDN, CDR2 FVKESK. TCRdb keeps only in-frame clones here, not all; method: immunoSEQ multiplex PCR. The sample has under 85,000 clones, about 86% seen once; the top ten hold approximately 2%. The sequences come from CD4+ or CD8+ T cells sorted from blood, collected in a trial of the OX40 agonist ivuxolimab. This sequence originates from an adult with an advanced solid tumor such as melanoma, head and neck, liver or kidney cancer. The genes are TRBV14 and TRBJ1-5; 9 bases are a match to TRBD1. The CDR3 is CASSLNRTGVNQPQHF. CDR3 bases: TGTGCCAGCAGCCTTAACAGGACAGGGGTAAATCAGCCCCAGCATTTT.